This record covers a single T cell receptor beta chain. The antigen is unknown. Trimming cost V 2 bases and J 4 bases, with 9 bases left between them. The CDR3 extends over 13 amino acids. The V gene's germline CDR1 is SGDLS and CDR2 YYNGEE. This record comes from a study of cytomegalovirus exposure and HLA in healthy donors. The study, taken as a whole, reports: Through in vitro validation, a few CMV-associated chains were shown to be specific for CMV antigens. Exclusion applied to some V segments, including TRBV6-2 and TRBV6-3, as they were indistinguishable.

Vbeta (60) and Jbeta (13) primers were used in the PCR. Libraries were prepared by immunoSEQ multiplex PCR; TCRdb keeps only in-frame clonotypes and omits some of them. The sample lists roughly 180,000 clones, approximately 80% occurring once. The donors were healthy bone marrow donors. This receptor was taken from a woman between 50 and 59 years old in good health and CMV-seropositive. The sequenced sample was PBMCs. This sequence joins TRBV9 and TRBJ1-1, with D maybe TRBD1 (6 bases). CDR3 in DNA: TGTGCCAGCAGCGTCGGACAGTTCACTGAAGCTTTCTTT. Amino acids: CASSVGQFTEAFF.